The present T cell receptor beta chain was sequenced within a study of PD-1 and CTLA-4 blockade in melanoma. CDR1 is MNHEY, CDR2 SMNVEV, per germline (reference sequence). The CDR3 extends over 10 amino acids. In its sample, this clone was seen a few times. A read error may account for a junction end that differs from germline. Measured with immunoSEQ multiplex PCR; TCRdb has only the in-frame clones, and not every one. The repertoire holds roughly 30,000 clones, with roughly nine tenths as singletons. The rearrangement joins TRBV27 to TRBJ2-7, with D possibly being TRBD2 (5 bases). The specimen was CD8+ T cells from peripheral blood, collected before anti-PD-1 treatment. The sequence derives from a human donor with melanoma. CDR3 protein: CASSLAGEVF. The CDR3 DNA is TGTGCCAGCAGTTTGGCGGGCGAGGTCTTC.